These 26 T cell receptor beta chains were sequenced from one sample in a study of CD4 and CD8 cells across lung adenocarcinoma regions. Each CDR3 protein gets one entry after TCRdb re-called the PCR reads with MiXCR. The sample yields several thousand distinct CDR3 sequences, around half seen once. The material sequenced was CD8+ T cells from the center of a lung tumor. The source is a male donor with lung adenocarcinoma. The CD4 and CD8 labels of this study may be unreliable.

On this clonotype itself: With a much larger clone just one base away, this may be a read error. CDR3 DNA sequence: TGTGCCAGCAGCCAACAGGGGATTTCGCAGGAGACCCAGTTCTTC. It is translated as CASSQQGISQETQFF. This rearrangement joins TRBV7-2 to TRBJ2-1; 7 positions match TRBD1. Trimming at V came to 5 bases and at J to 13 bases, leaving 17 bases not matched to a gene. Looked up from germline, CDR1 is SGHTA and CDR2 is FQGNSA. The CDR3 runs to 15 residues.

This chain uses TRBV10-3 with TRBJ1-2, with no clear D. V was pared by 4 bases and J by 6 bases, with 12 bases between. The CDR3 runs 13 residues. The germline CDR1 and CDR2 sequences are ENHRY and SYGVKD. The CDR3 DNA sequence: TGTGCCATCAGTGGGGGAAAGGAGAATGGCTACACCTTC. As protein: CAISGGKENGYTF.

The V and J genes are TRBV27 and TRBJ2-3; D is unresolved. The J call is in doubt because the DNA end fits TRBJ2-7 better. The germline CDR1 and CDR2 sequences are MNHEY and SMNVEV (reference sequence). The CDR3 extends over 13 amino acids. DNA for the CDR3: TGTGCCAGCAGCCTTACAAGCAAAGATACGCAGTACTTC. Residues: CASSLTSKDTQYF.

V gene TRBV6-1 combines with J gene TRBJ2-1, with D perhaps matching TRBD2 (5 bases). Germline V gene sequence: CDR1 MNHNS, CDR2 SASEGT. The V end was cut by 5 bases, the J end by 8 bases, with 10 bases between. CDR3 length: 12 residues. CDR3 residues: CASSTDWDEQFF. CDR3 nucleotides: TGTGCCAGCAGTACGGACTGGGATGAGCAGTTCTTC.

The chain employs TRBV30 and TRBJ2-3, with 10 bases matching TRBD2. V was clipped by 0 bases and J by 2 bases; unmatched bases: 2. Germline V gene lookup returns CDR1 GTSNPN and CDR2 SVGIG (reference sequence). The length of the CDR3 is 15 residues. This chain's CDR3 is CAWSVLAGVTDTQYF. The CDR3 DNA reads TGTGCCTGGAGTGTCCTAGCGGGGGTCACAGATACGCAGTATTTT. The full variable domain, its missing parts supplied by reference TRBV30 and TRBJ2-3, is SQTIHQWPATLVQPVGSPLSLECTVEGTSNPNLYWYRQAAGRGLQLLFYSVGIGQISSEVPQNLSASRPQDRQFILSSKKLLLSDSGFYLCAWSVLAGVTDTQYFGPGTRLTVL.

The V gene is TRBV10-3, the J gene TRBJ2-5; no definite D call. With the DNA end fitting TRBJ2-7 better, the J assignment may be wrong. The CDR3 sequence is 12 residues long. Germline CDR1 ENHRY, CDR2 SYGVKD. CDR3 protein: CAIGPRPGEQYF. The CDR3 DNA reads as TGTGCCATCGGGCCACGGCCAGGCGAGCAGTACTTC.

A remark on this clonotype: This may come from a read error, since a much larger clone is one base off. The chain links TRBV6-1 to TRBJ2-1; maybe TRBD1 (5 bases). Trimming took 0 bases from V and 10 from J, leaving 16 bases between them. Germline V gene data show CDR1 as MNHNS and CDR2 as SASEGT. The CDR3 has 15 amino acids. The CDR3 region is CASSEAQGLNYEQFF. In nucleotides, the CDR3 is TGTGCCAGCAGTGAAGCGCAGGGTTTAAACTACGAGCAGTTCTTC.

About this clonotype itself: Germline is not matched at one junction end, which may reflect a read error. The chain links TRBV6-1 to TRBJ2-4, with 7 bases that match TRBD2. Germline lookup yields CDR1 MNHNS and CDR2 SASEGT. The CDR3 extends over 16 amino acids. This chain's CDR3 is CASREAGLWATNTQYF. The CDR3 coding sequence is TGTGCCAGCCGTGAAGCGGGGCTGTGGGCCACAAACACTCAGTATTTC.

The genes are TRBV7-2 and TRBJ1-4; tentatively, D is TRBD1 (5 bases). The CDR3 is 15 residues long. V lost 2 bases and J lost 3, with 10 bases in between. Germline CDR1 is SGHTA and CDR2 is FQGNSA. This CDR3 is CASSLQGLPNEKLFF. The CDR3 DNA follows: TGTGCCAGCAGCTTACAGGGACTACCTAATGAAAAACTGTTTTTT.

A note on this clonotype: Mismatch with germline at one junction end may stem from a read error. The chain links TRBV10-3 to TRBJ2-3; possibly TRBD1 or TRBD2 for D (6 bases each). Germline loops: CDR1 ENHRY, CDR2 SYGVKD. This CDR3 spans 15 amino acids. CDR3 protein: CAGGPGSSGQETQYF. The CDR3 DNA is TGTGCCGGGGGGCCCGGTAGTAGCGGCCAAGAGACGCAGTATTTC.

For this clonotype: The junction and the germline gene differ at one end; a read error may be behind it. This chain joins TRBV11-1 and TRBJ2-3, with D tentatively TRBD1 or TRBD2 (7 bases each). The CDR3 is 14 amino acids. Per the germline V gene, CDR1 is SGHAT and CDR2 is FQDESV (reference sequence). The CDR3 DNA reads TGTGCGGGCAGGGGGGGCGGAAACAAAGAGACCCAGTATTTC. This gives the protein CAGRGGGNKETQYF.

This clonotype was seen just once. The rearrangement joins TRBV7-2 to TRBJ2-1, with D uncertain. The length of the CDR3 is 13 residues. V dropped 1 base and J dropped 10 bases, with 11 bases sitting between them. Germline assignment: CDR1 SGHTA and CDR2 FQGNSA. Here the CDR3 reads CASSLGTAYEQFF. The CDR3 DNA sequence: TGTGCCAGCAGCTTAGGGACGGCCTACGAGCAGTTCTTC.

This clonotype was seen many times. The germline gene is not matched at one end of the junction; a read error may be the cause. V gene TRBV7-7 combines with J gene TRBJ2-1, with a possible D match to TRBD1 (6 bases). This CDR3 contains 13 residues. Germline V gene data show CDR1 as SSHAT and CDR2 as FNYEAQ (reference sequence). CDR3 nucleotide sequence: TGTGCTAGCAGCTCCACAAGGGGGTCTGAGCAGTTCTTC. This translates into CASSSTRGSEQFF.

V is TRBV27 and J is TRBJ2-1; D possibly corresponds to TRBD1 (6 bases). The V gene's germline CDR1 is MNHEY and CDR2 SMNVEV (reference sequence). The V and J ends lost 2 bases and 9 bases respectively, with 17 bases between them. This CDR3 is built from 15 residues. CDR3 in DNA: TGTGCCAGCAGTTTAAGATCAGGGGCCGATCCTGAGCAGTTCTTC. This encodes CASSLRSGADPEQFF.

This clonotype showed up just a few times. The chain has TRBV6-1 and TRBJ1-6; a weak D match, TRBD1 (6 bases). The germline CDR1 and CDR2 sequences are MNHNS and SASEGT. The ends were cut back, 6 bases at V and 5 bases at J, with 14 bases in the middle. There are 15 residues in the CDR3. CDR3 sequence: CASSRQTGHNSPLHF. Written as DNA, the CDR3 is TGTGCCAGCAGCCGCCAGACAGGCCATAATTCACCCCTCCACTTT.

The CDR3 region is CASSLRLADSYEQYF. CDR3 nucleotide sequence: TGTGCCAGCAGCTTACGATTAGCCGACTCCTACGAGCAGTACTTC. The chain recombines TRBV7-8 with TRBJ2-5, with unresolved D. Matching the DNA end better, TRBJ2-7 makes the J call doubtful. The CDR3 contains 15 residues. Germline V lookup: CDR1 SGHVS, CDR2 FQNEAQ.

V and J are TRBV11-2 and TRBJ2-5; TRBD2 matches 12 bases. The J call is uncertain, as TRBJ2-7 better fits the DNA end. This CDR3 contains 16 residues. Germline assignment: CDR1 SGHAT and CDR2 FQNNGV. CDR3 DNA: TGTGCCAGCAGCCCAGGTGGGACTAGCGGGTTCTACGAGCAGTACTTC. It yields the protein CASSPGGTSGFYEQYF.

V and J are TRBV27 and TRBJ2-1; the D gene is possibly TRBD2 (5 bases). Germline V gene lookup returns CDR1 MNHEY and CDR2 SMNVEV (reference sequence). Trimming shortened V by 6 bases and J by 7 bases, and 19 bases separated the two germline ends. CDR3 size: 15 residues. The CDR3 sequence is CASREQAATGNEQFF. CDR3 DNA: TGTGCCAGCAGGGAGCAAGCCGCTACGGGAAATGAGCAGTTCTTC.

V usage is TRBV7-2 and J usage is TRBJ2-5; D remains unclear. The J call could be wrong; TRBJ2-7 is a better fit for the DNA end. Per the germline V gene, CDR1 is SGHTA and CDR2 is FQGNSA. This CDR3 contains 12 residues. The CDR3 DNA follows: TGTGCCAGCAGCCGACTCGACTACGAGCAGTACTTC. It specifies CASSRLDYEQYF.

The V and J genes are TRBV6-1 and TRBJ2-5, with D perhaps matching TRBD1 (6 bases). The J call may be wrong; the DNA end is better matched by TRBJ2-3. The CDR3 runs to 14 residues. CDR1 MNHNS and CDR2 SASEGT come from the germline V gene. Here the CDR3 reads CASSEAPRGDTQYF. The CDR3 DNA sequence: TGTGCCAGCAGTGAAGCGCCCAGGGGCGATACGCAGTATTTT.

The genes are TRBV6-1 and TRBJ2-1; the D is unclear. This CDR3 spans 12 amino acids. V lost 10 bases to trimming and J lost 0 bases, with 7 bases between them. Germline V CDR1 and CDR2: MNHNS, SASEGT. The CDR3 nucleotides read TGTGCCACTGAGACCTCCTACAATGAGCAGTTCTTC. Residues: CATETSYNEQFF.

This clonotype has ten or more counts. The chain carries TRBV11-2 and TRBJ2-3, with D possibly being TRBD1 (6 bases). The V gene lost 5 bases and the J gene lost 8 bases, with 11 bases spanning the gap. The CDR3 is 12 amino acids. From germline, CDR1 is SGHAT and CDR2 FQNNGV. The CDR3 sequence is CASSPQGLTQYF. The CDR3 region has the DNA TGTGCCAGCAGCCCTCAGGGGCTTACGCAGTATTTT. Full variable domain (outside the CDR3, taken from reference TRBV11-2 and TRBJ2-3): EAGVAQSPRYKIIEKRQSVAFWCNPISGHATLYWYQQILGQGPKLLIQFQNNGVVDDSQLPKDRFSAERLKGVDSTLKIQPAKLEDSAVYLCASSPQGLTQYFGPGTRLTVL.

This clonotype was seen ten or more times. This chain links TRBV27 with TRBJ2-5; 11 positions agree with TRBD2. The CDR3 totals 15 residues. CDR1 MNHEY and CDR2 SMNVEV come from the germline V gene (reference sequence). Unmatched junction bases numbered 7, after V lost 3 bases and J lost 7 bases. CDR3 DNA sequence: TGTGCCAGCAGTTTTAGCGGGAGGGCCCTTCCGACCCAGTACTTC. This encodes CASSFSGRALPTQYF.

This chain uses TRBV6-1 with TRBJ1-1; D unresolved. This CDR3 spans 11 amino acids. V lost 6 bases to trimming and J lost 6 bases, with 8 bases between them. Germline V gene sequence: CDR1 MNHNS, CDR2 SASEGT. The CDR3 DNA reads TGTGCCAGCAGCCTAGTATCTGAAGCTTTCTTT. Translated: CASSLVSEAFF.

The CDR3 spells CASSPLNTQYF. CDR3 coding DNA: TGTGCCAGCAGTCCTCTGAATACTCAGTACTTC. V is TRBV27 and J is TRBJ2-4; D is unresolved. Per the germline V gene, CDR1 is MNHEY and CDR2 is SMNVEV (reference sequence). The germline V and J ends were trimmed by 5 bases and 12 bases, with 11 bases remaining between them. CDR3 length equals 11 residues.

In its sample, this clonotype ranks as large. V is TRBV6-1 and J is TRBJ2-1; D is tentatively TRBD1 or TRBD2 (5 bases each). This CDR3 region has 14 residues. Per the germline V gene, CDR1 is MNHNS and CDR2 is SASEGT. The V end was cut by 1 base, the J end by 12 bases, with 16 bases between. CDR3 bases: TGTGCCAGCAGTGAAGGATCGGGAATTCAGGGGCAGTTCTTC. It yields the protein CASSEGSGIQGQFF.